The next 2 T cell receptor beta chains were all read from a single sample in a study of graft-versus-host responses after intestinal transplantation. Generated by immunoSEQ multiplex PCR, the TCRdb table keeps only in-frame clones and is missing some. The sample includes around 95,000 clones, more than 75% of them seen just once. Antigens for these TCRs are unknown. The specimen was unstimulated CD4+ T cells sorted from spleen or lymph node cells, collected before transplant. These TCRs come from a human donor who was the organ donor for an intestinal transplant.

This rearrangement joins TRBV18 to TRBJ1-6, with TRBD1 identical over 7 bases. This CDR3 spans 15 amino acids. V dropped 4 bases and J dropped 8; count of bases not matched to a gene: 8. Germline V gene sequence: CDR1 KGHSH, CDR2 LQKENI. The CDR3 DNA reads TGTGCCAGCTCACTACAGGGGCTTCTCGATTCACCCCTCCACTTT. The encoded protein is CASSLQGLLDSPLHF.

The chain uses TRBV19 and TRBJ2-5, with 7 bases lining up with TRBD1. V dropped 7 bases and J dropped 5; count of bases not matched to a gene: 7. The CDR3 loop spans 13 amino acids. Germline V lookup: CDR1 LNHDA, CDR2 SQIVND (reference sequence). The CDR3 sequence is CASKETGKETQYF. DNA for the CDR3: TGTGCCAGTAAGGAGACAGGGAAGGAGACCCAGTACTTC.